This TCR beta chain comes out of a study of Graves' ophthalmopathy and Graves' hyperthyroidism. Study context: Peripheral blood (taken before any treatment) was collected at initial diagnosis.

The CDR3 totals 13 residues. Germline-derived CDR1 and CDR2 are MNHEY and SMNVEV (reference sequence). With 3 bases removed from V and 4 bases from J, the gap between germline ends came to 10 bases. The TCR beta CDR3 regions underwent amplification from RNA transcripts. An opening RT-PCR round employed HTBI primers and preceded a second-round multiplex PCR. A single record per CDR3 protein comes from TCRdb applying MiXCR to the multiplex PCR reads. The table lists 150,000 to 200,000 distinct CDR3 sequences, just under 40% of them singletons. This clonotype was recorded many times. The V call is TRBV27, the J call TRBJ2-7; no firm D call. This TCR derives from a man aged 25-45 years with Graves' ophthalmopathy. The sequenced sample was peripheral blood. This chain's CDR3 is CASSLRWGYEQYF. The DNA for the CDR3 is TGTGCCAGCAGTTTGAGGTGGGGATACGAGCAGTACTTC.